This T cell receptor (beta chain) was sequenced for a study of shared T cell receptors in the human thymus. Profiled with immunoSEQ multiplex PCR; TCRdb holds only in-frame clones, not every one. This table holds more than 550,000 clones, more than 70% found once. The data were also submitted as part of a second study, on human thymus T cells.

The TCR originated in a boy less than two years old with a congenital heart defect. The sequencing input was thymocytes.

This CDR3 is CAWSGLINRDTGELFF. CDR3 in DNA: TGTGCCTGGAGTGGACTCATTAACAGGGATACCGGGGAGCTGTTTTTT. This chain joins TRBV30 and TRBJ2-2, with D possibly matching TRBD1 (6 bases). Germline-derived CDR1 and CDR2 are GTSNPN and SVGIG (reference sequence). Trimming cost V 1 base and J 5 bases, with 17 bases left between them. This CDR3 is built from 16 residues.